The clone carrying this TCR beta chain was detected a few times. CDR3 length: 17 amino acids. The V gene end was trimmed by 5 bases and the J gene end by 3 bases; junction bases not matched to a gene: 10. This sample is drawn from a study of T cells in Graves' hyperthyroidism and ophthalmopathy. Study in general: Once the initial diagnosis was made, peripheral blood was obtained before any treatment.

Authors of the study amplified TCR beta CDR3 regions from RNA transcripts. A first-round RT-PCR of the TCR CDR3 used the HTBI primer set. TCRdb redid the calling of the multiplex PCR reads with MiXCR, one entry per CDR3 protein. The data contain a few hundred thousand distinct CDR3 sequences, under 25% of them singletons. The TCR originated in a woman in her fifties or sixties with Graves' hyperthyroidism. Material: blood. The chain employs TRBV12-3 or TRBV12-4 and TRBJ2-3; 11 nucleotides match TRBD2. The CDR3 coding sequence is TGTGCCAGCAGTCCAAGGCCAACTAGCGGGGGAACAGATACGCAGTATTTT. Amino acids: CASSPRPTSGGTDTQYF.